These T cell receptor beta chains were read from a single sample in a study of PD-L1 blockade in urothelial cancer. TCRdb's copy holds only in-frame clones and misses some; the assay was immunoSEQ multiplex PCR. Of about 43,000 clones listed, 83% are singletons. The sequenced sample was PBMCs, obtained around atezolizumab (anti-PD-L1) treatment. These receptor sequences come from a man aged 55 to 70 with urothelial cancer. The CDR3 runs from the conserved cysteine through the conserved F or W. A D gene is named only where the DNA matches it firmly. Clone size is stated in some rows and not others, as once, few, many or a class when expanded.

TRBD1,TRBV19,TRBJ2-2,NA,CASSIGQLTGGAPTGELFF,TGTGCCAGTAGTATAGGCCAGCTAACAGGGGGCGCCCCAACCGGGGAGCTGTTTTTT
TRBD2,TRBV6-5,TRBJ2-1,NA,CASSLGLGVYNEQFF,TGTGCCAGCAGTTTGGGACTAGGCGTCTACAATGAGCAGTTCTTC
NA,TRBV30,TRBJ1-6,few,CACIGTWGDSPLHF,TGTGCCTGCATCGGGACCTGGGGGGATTCACCCCTCCACTTT
TRBD1,TRBV6-1,TRBJ2-7,NA,CASTRTGGASYEQYF,TGTGCCAGCACAAGGACAGGGGGCGCCTCCTACGAGCAGTACTTC
NA,TRBV9,TRBJ2-5,once,CASSVGSRGGRETQYF,TGTGCCAGCAGCGTAGGCTCTAGGGGGGGCAGAGAGACCCAGTACTTC
TRBD1,TRBV7-9,TRBJ2-2,NA,CASSFLQGETGELFF,TGTGCCAGCAGCTTCCTACAGGGGGAAACCGGGGAGCTGTTTTTT
NA,TRBV13,TRBJ1-5,NA,CASSSRRREGSNQPQHF,TGTGCCAGCAGCTCCCGGCGGAGGGAGGGCAGCAATCAGCCCCAGCATTTT
TRBD1,TRBV5-6,TRBJ1-6,NA,CASSPSGRGLGSPLHF,TGTGCCAGCAGCCCCTCGGGTAGGGGGCTGGGTTCACCCCTCCACTTT
TRBD2,TRBV5-1,TRBJ2-7,NA,CASSLGSSGDYEQYF,TGCGCCAGCAGCTTGGGTTCTAGCGGAGACTACGAGCAGTACTTC
NA,TRBV5-6,TRBJ2-5,NA,CASASQGQETQYF,TGTGCCAGCGCAAGTCAGGGGCAAGAGACCCAGTACTTC
NA,TRBV7-2,TRBJ1-5,NA,CASSLASRGPQHF,TGTGCCAGCAGCTTAGCCTCAAGGGGGCCCCAGCATTTT
NA,TRBV7-2,TRBJ1-2,NA,CASSLVMDSVGYTF,TGTGCCAGCAGCTTAGTAATGGACAGTGTGGGCTACACCTTC
NA,TRBV7-9,TRBJ2-7,NA,CASSLTSGGRYEQYF,TGTGCCAGCAGCTTGACCTCGGGGGGCCGATACGAGCAGTACTTC
TRBD2,TRBV5-1,TRBJ2-4,NA,CASSLGLAGGPNRVDIQYF,TGCGCCAGCAGCTTGGGGTTAGCGGGGGGGCCGAATCGTGTGGACATTCAGTACTTC
NA,TRBV18,TRBJ2-1,NA,CASSPLSYNEQFF,TGTGCCAGCTCACCACTATCCTACAATGAGCAGTTCTTC
NA,TRBV15,TRBJ2-4,NA,CATSLGAENIQYF,TGTGCCACCAGCCTGGGGGCGGAGAACATTCAGTACTTC
NA,TRBV7-9,TRBJ2-3,NA,CASSLSLPGDTQYF,TGTGCCAGCAGCTTATCCCTCCCGGGAGATACGCAGTATTTT
TRBD1,TRBV19,TRBJ1-6,NA,CASRAGDRAISPLHF,TGTGCCAGTAGGGCCGGGGACAGGGCGATTTCACCCCTCCACTTT
TRBD2,TRBV2,TRBJ2-3,NA,CASSDPGGAHTQYF,TGTGCCAGCAGTGACCCGGGGGGGGCACATACGCAGTATTTT
NA,TRBV5-4,TRBJ2-3,NA,CASSSSAFTDTQYF,TGTGCCAGCAGCAGTAGCGCGTTCACAGATACGCAGTATTTT
NA,TRBV21-1,TRBJ1-1,NA,CASSKAQGLGTEAFF,TGTGCCAGCAGCAAAGCGCAGGGGCTGGGAACTGAAGCTTTCTTT
TRBD2,TRBV5-1,TRBJ2-7,NA,CASSLTPGRMIHEQYF,TGCGCCAGCAGCTTGACCCCCGGGAGGATGATCCACGAGCAGTACTTC
NA,TRBV13,TRBJ1-1,medium-sized,CASSLTLYGDLMNTEAFF,TGTGCCAGCAGCTTAACCCTCTATGGGGACTTAATGAACACTGAAGCTTTCTTT
NA,TRBV6-1,TRBJ1-2,NA,CASSEEIAGYPANYGYTF,TGTGCCAGCAGTGAAGAGATAGCGGGGTACCCAGCTAACTATGGCTACACCTTC
NA,TRBV5-1,TRBJ2-3,once,CASSSLTVTDTQYF,TGCGCCAGCAGCTCCCTGACAGTCACAGATACGCAGTATTTT
NA,TRBV29-1,TRBJ1-1,NA,CSVPGGAYAEAFF,TGCAGCGTCCCGGGTGGGGCGTACGCTGAAGCTTTCTTT
TRBD2,TRBV7-9,TRBJ2-5,NA,CASSLATSGGKETQYF,TGTGCCAGCAGCTTAGCGACTAGCGGGGGGAAAGAGACCCAGTACTTC
NA,TRBV20-1,TRBJ2-7,NA,CSAQKGGEQYF,TGCAGTGCCCAAAAAGGGGGCGAGCAGTACTTC
TRBD2,TRBV28,TRBJ2-5,once,CASSRLAGHQETQYF,TGTGCCAGCAGTCGACTAGCGGGGCACCAAGAGACCCAGTACTTC
NA,TRBV7-2,TRBJ1-3,NA,CASSAQTDPGNTIYF,TGTGCCAGCAGCGCTCAGACAGACCCTGGAAACACCATATATTTT
NA,TRBV11-2,TRBJ2-2,NA,CASSRTGSGELFF,TGTGCCAGCAGCCGTACAGGGTCCGGGGAGCTGTTTTTT
NA,TRBV6-5,TRBJ2-1,NA,CASSTGSKEQFF,TGTGCCAGCAGTACAGGGTCAAAGGAGCAGTTCTTC
TRBD1,TRBV13,TRBJ2-5,NA,CASSPRQGVTQYF,TGTGCCAGCAGCCCGAGACAGGGGGTGACCCAGTACTTC
NA,TRBV19,TRBJ1-6,few,CASTTGRYNSPLHF,TGTGCCAGTACGACAGGACGGTATAATTCACCCCTCCACTTT
NA,TRBV7-2,TRBJ1-5,NA,CASSFKRDQPQHF,TGTGCCAGCAGCTTCAAACGAGATCAGCCCCAGCATTTT
TRBD1,TRBV15,TRBJ1-5,NA,CATSRDRGTANQPQHF,TGTGCCACCAGCAGAGATCGAGGGACAGCTAATCAGCCCCAGCATTTT
NA,TRBV2,TRBJ2-2,NA,CASSELSVAGELFF,TGTGCCAGCAGTGAACTTTCAGTGGCCGGGGAGCTGTTTTTT
NA,TRBV5-6,TRBJ1-1,NA,CASSLGAGAEAFF,TGTGCCAGCAGCTTGGGCGCAGGCGCTGAAGCTTTCTTT
NA,TRBV15,TRBJ1-5,NA,CATSREAGSSNQPQHF,TGTGCCACCAGCAGAGAGGCAGGGTCGAGCAATCAGCCCCAGCATTTT
NA,TRBV9,TRBJ2-1,NA,CASSPPRDSKSGEQFF,TGTGCCAGCAGCCCCCCACGGGACTCAAAAAGTGGTGAGCAGTTCTTC
TRBD1,TRBV15,TRBJ1-6,NA,CATSRGDRGGPLHF,TGTGCCACCAGCAGAGGGGACAGGGGGGGACCCCTCCACTTT
TRBD1,TRBV6-1,TRBJ1-2,NA,CASDDRDYGYTF,TGTGCCAGCGACGACAGGGACTATGGCTACACCTTC
NA,TRBV6-5,TRBJ1-5,NA,CASREGGNQPQHF,TGTGCCAGCAGAGAGGGAGGCAATCAGCCCCAGCATTTT
TRBD1,TRBV28,TRBJ1-5,NA,CASSFVRQGDQPQHF,TGTGCCAGCAGTTTTGTCCGACAGGGGGACCAGCCCCAGCATTTT
TRBD1,TRBV7-6,TRBJ1-4,few,CASSTGGGEKLFF,TGTGCCAGCAGCACAGGGGGGGGTGAAAAACTGTTTTTT
TRBD1,TRBV19,TRBJ2-2,NA,CASSIVQGVAGELFF,TGTGCCAGTAGTATAGTACAGGGGGTAGCCGGGGAGCTGTTTTTT
TRBD2,TRBV7-3,TRBJ2-2,once,CASSLNSGGNTGELFF,TGTGCCAGCAGCTTAAACAGCGGGGGGAACACCGGGGAGCTGTTTTTT
TRBD1,TRBV2,TRBJ1-5,few,CASGKTGDNQPQHF,TGTGCCAGCGGGAAGACAGGGGACAATCAGCCCCAGCATTTT
TRBD1,TRBV23-1,TRBJ2-2,NA,CASSQGDRDTGELFF,TGCGCCAGCAGTCAAGGCGACAGGGACACCGGGGAGCTGTTTTTT
NA,TRBV5-1,TRBJ2-3,NA,CASSVHNTDTQYF,TGCGCCAGCAGCGTGCACAACACAGATACGCAGTATTTT
NA,TRBV6-5,TRBJ2-1,few,CASRLYGEQFF,TGTGCCAGCAGACTGTACGGTGAGCAGTTCTTC
TRBD1,TRBV5-1,TRBJ1-6,NA,CASSPPGQSNSPLHF,TGCGCCAGCAGCCCACCGGGACAGTCAAATTCACCCCTCCACTTT
TRBD1,TRBV4-1,TRBJ1-6,NA,CASSQDPVGTGYSPLHF,TGCGCCAGCAGCCAAGATCCTGTAGGGACAGGGTATTCACCCCTCCACTTT
NA,TRBV28,TRBJ1-5,few,CASSLFRVGQPQHF,TGTGCCAGCAGTTTATTCAGGGTCGGTCAGCCCCAGCATTTT
TRBD1,TRBV18,TRBJ1-3,NA,CASSPGQADTIYF,TGTGCCAGCTCACCGGGACAGGCAGACACCATATATTTT
TRBD1,TRBV6-1,TRBJ1-5,NA,CASSPDRLNQPQHF,TGTGCCAGCTCCCCGGACAGGCTCAATCAGCCCCAGCATTTT
TRBD1,TRBV28,TRBJ1-5,NA,CASSSGTGGYQPQHF,TGTGCCAGCAGTTCCGGGACAGGCGGATATCAGCCCCAGCATTTT
NA,TRBV30,TRBJ1-1,NA,CAWSPGRDTEAFF,TGTGCCTGGAGTCCAGGGAGGGACACTGAAGCTTTCTTT
NA,TRBV2,TRBJ1-1,few,CASRRGGDTEAFF,TGTGCCAGCAGGAGGGGGGGAGACACTGAAGCTTTCTTT
NA,TRBV2,TRBJ2-7,NA,CASRTDRNYEQYF,TGTGCCAGCAGAACCGACAGGAACTACGAGCAGTACTTC